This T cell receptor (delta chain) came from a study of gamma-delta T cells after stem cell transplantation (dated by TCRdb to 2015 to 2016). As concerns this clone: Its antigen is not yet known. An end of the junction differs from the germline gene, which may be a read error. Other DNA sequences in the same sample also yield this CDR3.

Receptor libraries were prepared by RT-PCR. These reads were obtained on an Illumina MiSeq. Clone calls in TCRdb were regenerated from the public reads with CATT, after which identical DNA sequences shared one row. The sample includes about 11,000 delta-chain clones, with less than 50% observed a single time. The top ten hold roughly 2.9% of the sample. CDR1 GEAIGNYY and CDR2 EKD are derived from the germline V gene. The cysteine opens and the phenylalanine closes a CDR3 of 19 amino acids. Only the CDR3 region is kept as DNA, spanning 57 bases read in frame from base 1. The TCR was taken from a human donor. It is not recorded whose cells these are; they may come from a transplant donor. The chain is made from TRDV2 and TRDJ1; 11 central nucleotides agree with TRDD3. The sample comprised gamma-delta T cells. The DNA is TGTGCCTGTGACACCGCTTACTGGGGGATAAAAGGGAACACCGATAAGCTCATCTTT. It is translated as CACDTAYWGIKGNTDKLIF.